Shown below are 12 T cell receptor beta chains from a single sample sequenced in a study of tissue T cells after allogeneic stem cell transplantation. This sample's time point: mouse harvest day 7 after allogeneic transplant. Mouse grafts combined 10^7 T-cell-depleted bone marrow cells with 10^6 splenic CD5+ T cells. The data were produced by immunoSEQ multiplex PCR, yet TCRdb's version contains in-frame clones alone and is incomplete. The profile shows over 5,500 clones, approximately 50% of them singletons. Sequenced input: gut tissue. These TCRs come from a female BALB/c mouse given C57BL/6 T cells with graft-versus-host disease after an allogeneic hematopoietic cell transplant.

With regard to this clone: The gene names here belong to mouse. CDR3 in amino acids: CASSLETASQNTLYF. CDR3 bases read: TGTGCCAGCAGCTTAGAGACTGCTAGTCAAAACACCTTGTAC. V and J are TRBV3 and TRBJ2-4, with D possibly being TRBD2 (5 bases). The read halts 1 residue ahead of the CDR3 end, with the missing end drawn from the germline J gene. Germline lookup yields CDR1 SNHLY and CDR2 FYNGKV (reference sequence). CDR3 length: 15 residues. V was clipped by 1 base and J by 0 bases, with 8 bases between them.

This clone occurred a few times. The genes and germline here are from mouse. The CDR3 goes on 1 residue after the read ends, and that part is filled in from the germline J gene. This chain links TRBV12-1 with TRBJ1-2, with 9 bases identical to TRBD1. V lost 2 bases, J lost 2 bases, and 5 bases stayed unmatched. The V gene's germline CDR1 is SGHSN and CDR2 HYEKVE. This CDR3 region has 15 residues. The sequenced part of the CDR3 DNA is TGTGCCAGCTCTCCCTGGACAGGGGTCAACTCCGACTACACC. It encodes CASSPWTGVNSDYT. The CDR3 as a whole reads CASSPWTGVNSDYTF.

With regard to this clone: The germline and genes are mouse ones. The read halts 1 residue ahead of the CDR3 end, with the missing end drawn from the germline J gene. This chain connects TRBV16 to TRBJ1-1; D perhaps matches TRBD1 (5 bases). V lost 1 base and J 4 bases, leaving 7 bases between the germline ends. CDR1 SGHSA and CDR2 FRNQAP come from the germline V gene. The CDR3 contains 13 residues. The CDR3 sequence: CASSLVGVTEVFF. Incomplete CDR3 DNA: TGTGCAAGCAGCTTAGTAGGGGTCACAGAAGTCTTC.

On this clone itself: Mouse names are used for the genes. The read ends 1 residue early relative to the CDR3; the germline J gene fills the gap. The gene calls are TRBV13-3 and TRBJ2-7; 8 bases are a match to TRBD2. Germline values: CDR1 NNHDY, CDR2 SYVADS. V lost 9 bases to trimming and J lost 5 bases; unmatched junction nucleotides: 1. This CDR3 has 10 amino acids. CDR3 bases read: TGTGCCAAACTGGGGGATGAACAGTAC. The encoded protein is CAKLGDEQY. The CDR3 reads in full as CAKLGDEQYF.

Turning to this clone: Gene names follow the mouse nomenclature. The read finishes 1 residue shy of the CDR3 end, and the germline J gene is used to complete it. The V call is TRBV13-3, the J call TRBJ2-5, with 8 bases matching TRBD1. J gave up 0 bases and V 5 bases, and 2 bases lay outside the gene matches. The germline gives CDR1 NNHDY, CDR2 SYVADS. The length of the CDR3 is 14 residues. CDR3 amino acids: CASRQGANQDTQYF. CDR3 DNA (partial): TGTGCCAGCAGGCAGGGGGCGAACCAAGACACCCAGTAC.

A few counts support this clone. Gene names are the mouse ones. From the germline J gene comes the end of the CDR3, since the read stops 1 residue before it. J is TRBJ1-4 and V is TRBV26; TRBD1 agrees at 8 bases. Germline assignment: CDR1 KGHPV and CDR2 FQNQEV (reference sequence). V gave up 2 bases and J gave up 0 bases; unmatched junction bases: 2. The length of the CDR3 is 16 residues. CDR3 protein: CASSLTGGISNERLFF. The covered CDR3 bases are TGTGCCAGCAGTCTGACAGGGGGAATTTCCAACGAAAGATTATTT.

This clone was seen just once. These gene names are mouse names. The CDR3 extends 1 residue past the end of the read, so its final part is completed from the germline J gene. The chain carries TRBV3 and TRBJ1-1, with D possibly being TRBD1 (6 bases). V was trimmed by 2 bases and J by 0 bases, leaving 7 bases between them. The CDR3 length is 14 residues. The germline CDR1 and CDR2 sequences are SNHLY and FYNGKV (reference sequence). The CDR3 sequence: CASSLNRANTEVFF. Incomplete CDR3 DNA: TGTGCCAGCAGCTTAAACAGGGCAAACACAGAAGTCTTC.

Of note for this clone: The gene names here belong to mouse. With the read ending 1 residue before the CDR3 end, the germline J gene is used to fill in that end. The V call is TRBV23, the J call TRBJ2-4; the DNA was not used to check the table's D call, TRBD1. The length of the CDR3 is 14 residues. CDR1 is KGHTA, CDR2 FQNQQP, per germline. CDR3: CSSSQRGSQNTLYF. The CDR3 DNA, read in part, is TGCTCCAGCAGTCAAAGAGGGAGTCAAAACACCTTGTAC.

Comments on this clone: Any gene name here is a mouse gene name. The read falls 1 residue short of the CDR3 end, and the missing part is taken from the germline J gene. The rearrangement uses TRBV3 and TRBJ1-2, with 7 bases that match TRBD1. Germline CDR1 reads SNHLY; CDR2 reads FYNGKV (reference sequence). The CDR3 totals 14 residues. J lost 4 bases, V lost 6 bases, and 8 bases had no gene match. The CDR3 spells CASSLQGPGSDYTF. The covered CDR3 bases are TGTGCCAGCAGTCTACAGGGGCCTGGCTCCGACTACACC.

A word on this clone: Gene names denote mouse genes. Sequencing ends 1 residue short of the CDR3 end; the germline J gene provides the rest. The chain uses TRBV26 and TRBJ2-5; TRBD2 might be the D (6 bases). Per the germline V gene, CDR1 is KGHPV and CDR2 is FQNQEV (reference sequence). The CDR3 extends over 15 amino acids. Trimming took off 4 bases at V and 3 bases at J, with 14 bases between the two ends. The CDR3 here is CASSPSGWGQDTQYF. The CDR3 DNA, read in part, is TGTGCCAGCAGTCCCTCGGGCTGGGGTCAAGACACCCAGTAC.

In the case of this clone: Genes and germline come from the mouse. From the germline J gene comes the end of the CDR3, since the read stops 1 residue before it. The genes are TRBV12-2 and TRBJ2-4; D call uncertain. The germline CDR1 and CDR2 sequences are SGHLS and HYDKME. This CDR3 has 14 residues. Trimming removed 2 bases at V and 0 bases at J, with 8 bases between. The CDR3 sequence is CASSPRSSQNTLYF. Partial CDR3 DNA: TGTGCCAGCTCTCCAAGGTCTAGTCAAAACACCTTGTAC.

On this clone: Germline and genes here are mouse. The CDR3 is cut off 1 residue early in the read; its end comes from the germline J gene. The V gene is TRBV31, the J gene TRBJ2-2; 12 bases align to TRBD1. V trimming: 3 bases; J trimming: 6 bases; junction bases outside the gene matches: 5. CDR1 is GKSSPN, CDR2 SITVG, per germline. The CDR3 spans 15 residues. The sequenced CDR3 bases are TGTGCCTGGAGAGGGACAGGGGGCAGGGCCGGGCAGCTCTAC. This translates into CAWRGTGGRAGQLY. In full, the CDR3 is CAWRGTGGRAGQLYF.